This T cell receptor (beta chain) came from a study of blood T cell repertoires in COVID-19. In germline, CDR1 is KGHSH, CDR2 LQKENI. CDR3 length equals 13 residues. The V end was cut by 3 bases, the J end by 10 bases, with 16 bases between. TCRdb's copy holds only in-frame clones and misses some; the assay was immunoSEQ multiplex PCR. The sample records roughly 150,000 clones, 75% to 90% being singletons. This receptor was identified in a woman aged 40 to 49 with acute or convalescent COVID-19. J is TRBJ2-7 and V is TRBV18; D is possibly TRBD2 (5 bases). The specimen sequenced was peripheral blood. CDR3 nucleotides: TGTGCCAGCTCACCGGGAGAACCACAGAAACAGTACTTC. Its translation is CASSPGEPQKQYF.